This T cell receptor beta chain stems from a study of spatial heterogeneity in lung cancer. Whole-study context: The count of detected beta-chain sequences consistently exceeded that of alpha-chain sequences.

TCRdb called the 5' RACE reads again in MiXCR, with one record for every CDR3 protein. Found here are 39,000 or so distinct CDR3 sequences, 6.5% to 8.5% of them singletons; the top ten hold approximately 30%. Trimming removed 0 bases from V and 7 bases from J, with 10 bases in between. Per germline, CDR1 SGDLS and CDR2 YYNGEE. This CDR3 comprises 13 residues. This clonotype was detected only a few times. As for time point: sample taken at primary tumor resection. From tumor, nontumor lung or frozen PBMC, whole RNA was taken unsorted for sequencing. This material consisted of PBMCs, taken at surgery. The chain is built from TRBV9 and TRBJ1-2; D unclear. The sequence derives from a male donor with early-stage non-small cell lung cancer. The CDR3 DNA sequence: TGTGCCAGCAGCGTAGGACCGCTCTCTGGCTACACCTTC. Amino acid sequence: CASSVGPLSGYTF.